This TCR beta chain was captured by sequencing in a study of T-cell reconstitution after alpha-beta-depleted transplantation in children. Whole-study findings and limits: T-cell counts and diversity were attributed mostly to newly produced T cells one year after transplant. Surviving thymic progenitors and recipient T cells were the source of high TCRbeta diversity at day 60 in some patients.

A TCRbeta library incorporating unique molecular identifiers was prepared. From the PCR reads, TCRdb called clonotypes with MiXCR, one entry per CDR3 protein. This table has some 550,000 distinct CDR3 sequences, more than 20% appearing once. This clonotype was seen many times. Its antigen is unidentified. After removal of 4 bases from V and 3 bases from J, the junction contained 12 bases not matched to a gene. From germline, CDR1 is SQVTM and CDR2 ANQGSEA. There are 15 residues in the CDR3. The J gene is TRBJ2-7, the V gene TRBV29-1; 7 nucleotides line up with TRBD1. Material: PBMCs, mostly from graft donor cells, obtained 360 days after TCRalphabeta/CD19-depleted stem cell transplant. The TCR was taken from a boy in the first two years of life who had a stem cell transplant for acute myeloid leukemia, so the T cells may come from the graft donor. The DNA for the CDR3 is TGCAGCGTTGCTTCCATTCGGGACAGAGGCTACGAGCAGTACTTC. Amino acids: CSVASIRDRGYEQYF.